The 5 T cell receptor beta chains given below trace back to one sample, sequenced in a study of metastatic and nonmetastatic thyroid tumors (dated by TCRdb to the early 2020s). Before undergoing thyroid surgery, none of the patients had been given any kind of treatment. Library construction relied on PCR. The sample was run on an Illumina HiSeq 4000. TCRdb ran its own pipeline on the public reads, namely fastp trimming at Q25 and MiXCR clone calling, and kept in-frame beta chains. For this sample there are about 13,000 clones; about 34% appear just once. The ten largest clones represent around 12% of the sample. Sequences were obtained from tumor tissue. The source of these receptors is a male donor with papillary thyroid cancer or a benign thyroid nodule (not recorded which). Some clones in this sample may be carry-over from other donors' samples.

This clone is medium-sized. The chain employs TRBV6-1 and TRBJ2-1, with D hard to call. V was cut by 6 bases and J by 5 bases, with 11 bases left in between. The CDR3 length is 13 residues. Germline loops: CDR1 MNHNS, CDR2 SASEGT. CDR3 sequence (DNA): TGTGCCAGCAGGTCCCGTTCCAACAATGAGCAGTTCTTC. It codes for CASRSRSNNEQFF.

The V and J genes are TRBV6-2 or TRBV6-3 and TRBJ1-2; the D gene is possibly TRBD1 (6 bases). Germline V gene data show CDR1 as MNHEY and CDR2 as SVGEGT. CDR3 length equals 16 residues. The V end lost 3 bases, the J end lost 2 bases, and 16 bases lay between the germline ends. This CDR3 reads CASSYSRQELNYGYTF. CDR3 nucleotides: TGTGCCAGCAGTTATTCGAGACAGGAATTAAACTATGGCTACACCTTC.

In its sample, this clone was seen a few times. One junction end does not reproduce the germline sequence, and a read error may be involved. This same CDR3 is encoded by further DNA sequences in the sample. J is TRBJ1-5 and V is TRBV6-2 or TRBV6-3; D is ambiguous. CDR1 is MNHEY and CDR2 is SVGEGT in the germline V gene. This CDR3 is 13 amino acids long. The CDR3 DNA is TGTGCCATCTCGGTGTATAGCAATCAGCCCCAGCACTTT. This sequence encodes CAISVYSNQPQHF.

The chain is built from TRBV30 and TRBJ1-6; D might be TRBD1 (5 bases). CDR1 and CDR2 from the germline V gene are GTSNPN and SVGIG (reference sequence). V was cut by 2 bases and J by 9 bases, with 11 bases left in between. The CDR3 is 13 amino acids. The chain's CDR3 is CAWSWGGSSPLHF. The CDR3, as DNA: TGTGCCTGGAGTTGGGGCGGATCTTCACCCCTCCACTTT.

This clone was recorded a few times. The chain joins TRBV6-1 to TRBJ1-2, with TRBD1 as a possible D gene (5 bases). Germline CDR1 and CDR2: MNHNS and SASEGT. The CDR3 is made up of 14 amino acids. The V and J ends lost 3 bases and 4 bases respectively, with 12 bases between them. DNA for the CDR3: TGTGCCAGCAGTGATGGTCAGGGCTTCTATGGCTACACCTTC. Translating it yields CASSDGQGFYGYTF.